The next 30 T cell receptor beta chains were all read from a single sample in a study of blood T cell repertoires in COVID-19. The repertoire was sequenced with immunoSEQ multiplex PCR; TCRdb's copy has only in-frame clones and lacks some. The table lists over 15,000 clones, 70% to 90% of them singletons. The sequenced material came from peripheral blood. These receptors originate from a man between 65 and 80 years old in a cohort sampled during active COVID-19.

The chain employs TRBV10-1 and TRBJ2-2; 8 nucleotides align to TRBD1. The ends lost 4 bases at V and 5 bases at J; junction bases unmatched: 6. The germline V gene encodes CDR1 WNHNN and CDR2 SYGVQD (reference sequence). CDR3 length: 15 residues. The CDR3 nucleotides read TGCGCCAGCAGTGCGGGCAGGGGGCATACCGGGGAGCTGTTTTTT. Its translation is CASSAGRGHTGELFF.

The rearrangement links TRBV29-1 to TRBJ2-7, with a weak D call TRBD2 (5 bases). This CDR3 is built from 13 residues. V lost 7 bases and J lost 3, with 16 bases in between. CDR1 is SQVTM and CDR2 is ANQGSEA in the germline V gene. The CDR3 DNA is TGCAGCGCCGAGGGAGACAACTACTACGAGCAGTACTTC. Amino acids: CSAEGDNYYEQYF.

In DNA form, the CDR3 reads TGCGCCAGCAGCTTGGCCGCGAAGGACAGTTATGAGCAGTTCTTC. It is translated as CASSLAAKDSYEQFF. This rearrangement joins TRBV5-1 to TRBJ2-1, with D maybe TRBD1 (6 bases). The CDR3 contains 15 residues. Germline CDR1 is SGHRS and CDR2 is YFSETQ. With 0 bases removed from V and 8 bases from J, the gap between germline ends came to 15 bases.

This clone has only a few counts. This chain links TRBV29-1 with TRBJ2-5; 7 bases line up with TRBD1. The CDR3 is made up of 13 amino acids. CDR1 and CDR2 from the germline V gene are SQVTM and ANQGSEA. The V and J ends lost 3 bases and 2 bases, in that order; junction bases with no gene match: 3. The CDR3 DNA is TGCAGCGTTGAGGCAGGGGGACAAGAGACCCAGTACTTC. It translates to CSVEAGGQETQYF.

The chain is built from TRBV2 and TRBJ1-2, with 8 bases aligning to TRBD1. Germline V gene data show CDR1 as SNHLY and CDR2 as FYNNEI. This CDR3 region has 12 residues. J lost 5 bases, V lost 6 bases, and 2 bases had no gene match. The CDR3 DNA reads as TGTGCCAGCAGGGACAGGGAGTATGGCTACACCTTC. Amino acid sequence: CASRDREYGYTF. The full variable domain, completed using reference TRBV2 and TRBJ1-2, is EPEVTQTPSHQVTQMGQEVILRCVPISNHLYFYWYRQILGQKVEFLVSFYNNEISEKSEIFDDQFSVERPDGSNFTLKIRSTKLEDSAMYFCASRDREYGYTFGSGTRLTVV.

This chain uses TRBV18 with TRBJ1-1, with 7 bases matching TRBD1. The V gene end was trimmed by 3 bases and the J gene end by 3 bases; junction bases not matched to a gene: 4. The CDR3 spans 14 residues. Germline V gene sequence: CDR1 KGHSH, CDR2 LQKENI. CDR3 nucleotide sequence: TGTGCCAGCTCACCGGGACAGTTGGACACTGAAGCTTTCTTT. This gives the protein CASSPGQLDTEAFF. The whole variable domain, remainder taken from reference TRBV18 and TRBJ1-1, is NAGVMQNPRHLVRRRGQEARLRCSPMKGHSHVYWYRQLPEEGLKFMVYLQKENIIDESGMPKERFSAEFPKEGPSILRIQQVVRGDSAAYFCASSPGQLDTEAFFGQGTRLTVV.

V and J are TRBV19 and TRBJ2-2; 8 bases align to TRBD2. Germline CDR1 and CDR2: LNHDA and SQIVND (reference sequence). Trimming at V came to 5 bases and at J to 2 bases, leaving 4 bases not matched to a gene. The CDR3 extends over 15 amino acids. The CDR3 region is CASSRLASNTGELFF. The CDR3 region has the DNA TGTGCCAGTAGTCGACTAGCGAGTAACACCGGGGAGCTGTTTTTT.

By share of the sample, this clone is medium-sized. The chain recombines TRBV7-3 with TRBJ2-7; D perhaps matches TRBD2 (5 bases). V lost 5 bases to trimming and J lost 7 bases, with 6 bases between them. Germline CDR1 reads SGHTA; CDR2 reads FQGTGA. The CDR3 covers 10 residues. CDR3 coding DNA: TGTGCCAGCAGCCGGAGGGAGCAGTACTTC. Translated: CASSRREQYF.

The chain couples TRBV7-9 to TRBJ2-2; D gene uncertain. The germline V and J ends were trimmed by 6 bases and 6 bases, with 8 bases remaining between them. Per the germline V gene, CDR1 is SEHNR and CDR2 is FQNEAQ (reference sequence). This CDR3 comprises 12 residues. CDR3 sequence: CASRLSAGELFF. CDR3 in DNA: TGTGCCAGCAGGCTTAGTGCCGGGGAGCTGTTTTTT.

Only a few counts were recorded for this clone. The genes are TRBV19 and TRBJ2-1, with 11 bases that match TRBD2. The CDR3 runs 16 residues. J lost 2 bases, V lost 5 bases, and 5 bases had no gene match. CDR1 is LNHDA, CDR2 SQIVND, per germline (reference sequence). In nucleotides, the CDR3 is TGTGCCAGTAGTTTCCGACTAGCGGGGACCTACAATGAGCAGTTCTTC. Its protein is CASSFRLAGTYNEQFF.

As DNA, the CDR3 is TGTGCCAGCAGCCAGACCAGGGGTCAAGAGACCCAGTACTTC. It is translated as CASSQTRGQETQYF. The chain links TRBV4-2 to TRBJ2-5, with D possibly TRBD1 on 6 matching bases. V lost 3 bases to trimming and J lost 2 bases, with 10 bases between them. Germline V gives CDR1 LGHNA, CDR2 YNFKEQ. The CDR3 is 14 amino acids.

The table lists this clone with a count of one. The chain has TRBV6-1 and TRBJ1-4, with D uncertain. The CDR3 is 15 amino acids. The V and J ends lost 2 bases and 0 bases respectively, with 7 bases between them. Per the germline V gene, CDR1 is MNHNS and CDR2 is SASEGT. The CDR3 region is CASSERRATNEKLFF. Here the CDR3 DNA reads TGTGCCAGCAGTGAACGGAGGGCAACTAATGAAAAACTGTTTTTT.

The V call is TRBV27, the J call TRBJ2-6; 8 bases agree with TRBD1. From germline, CDR1 is MNHEY and CDR2 SMNVEV (reference sequence). CDR3 length: 16 amino acids. After removal of 5 bases from V and 1 base from J, the junction contained 4 bases not matched to a gene. The CDR3 sequence: CASSVTGVSGANVLTF. The CDR3, as DNA: TGTGCCAGCAGTGTGACAGGGGTTTCTGGGGCCAACGTCCTGACTTTC. Drawing the rest from reference TRBV27 and TRBJ2-6, the complete variable domain is EAQVTQNPRYLITVTGKKLTVTCSQNMNHEYMSWYRQDPGLGLRQIYYSMNVEVTDKGDVPEGYKVSRKEKRNFPLILESPSPNQTSLYFCASSVTGVSGANVLTFGAGSRLTVL.

The chain uses TRBV9 and TRBJ2-3; 14 positions agree with TRBD2. Germline CDR1 reads SGDLS; CDR2 reads YYNGEE. J lost 5 bases, V lost 0 bases, and 5 bases had no gene match. The CDR3 covers 17 residues. The CDR3 DNA reads as TGTGCCAGCAGCGTAGAAGGGGGACTAGCGGGAGTAGATACGCAGTATTTT. Translation gives CASSVEGGLAGVDTQYF.

The chain joins TRBV12-2 to TRBJ2-7; the table's D call TRBD2 went unverified against the DNA. TRBV12-2 is designated a pseudogene. The CDR3 spans 20 residues. The CDR3 here is CASRLDSSSWTSGRACEQYF. CDR3 bases: TGTGCAAGTCGCTTAGACAGTTCTTCTTGGACTAGCGGGAGGGCGTGCGAGCAGTACTTC.

The chain joins TRBV11-2 to TRBJ2-5, with D possibly being TRBD2 (6 bases). The CDR3 is made up of 15 amino acids. V lost 1 base and J lost 1, with 10 bases in between. CDR1 and CDR2 (germline): SGHAT, FQNNGV. CDR3 in DNA: TGTGCCAGCAGCTTAGTGGGGGGAATCCAAGAGACCCAGTACTTC. Translation: CASSLVGGIQETQYF.

The V call is TRBV21-1, the J call TRBJ2-5; whether TRBD2, the table's D call, matches the DNA was not checked. TRBV21-1 is flagged as a pseudogene. The CDR3 covers 16 residues. The CDR3 DNA is TGTGCCAGCATGACGGAGCGGGAGGGCCGCGGGGAGACCCAGTACTTC. It is translated as CASMTEREGRGETQYF.

The chain recombines TRBV3-1 (or the pseudogene TRBV3-2) with TRBJ2-3, with 14 bases aligning to TRBD2. Germline V gene sequence: CDR1 LGHDT, CDR2 YNNKEL (reference sequence). The CDR3 totals 17 residues. V shed 0 bases and J 6 bases; nucleotides not matched to a gene: 5. This CDR3 reads CASSQDLGTSGSDTQYF. CDR3 sequence (DNA): TGTGCCAGCAGCCAAGACCTCGGGACTAGCGGGAGTGATACGCAGTATTTT.

V gene TRBV5-1 combines with J gene TRBJ2-2; D gene ambiguous. The germline gives CDR1 SGHRS, CDR2 YFSETQ. Trimming cost V 5 bases and J 1 base, with 6 bases left between them. The CDR3 has 13 residues. In nucleotides, the CDR3 is TGCGCCAGCAGTGGGCAGAACACCGGGGAGCTGTTTTTT. Translated: CASSGQNTGELFF.

This chain links TRBV18 with TRBJ2-7; possible D gene TRBD2, 6 bases. Germline V CDR1 and CDR2: KGHSH, LQKENI. The germline V and J ends were trimmed by 1 base and 0 bases, with 7 bases remaining between them. This CDR3 has 14 residues. CDR3: CASSPLGGSYEQYF. The CDR3 nucleotides are TGTGCCAGCTCACCACTGGGGGGCTCCTACGAGCAGTACTTC.

J is TRBJ2-7 and V is TRBV27; TRBD1 agrees at 9 bases. Unmatched junction bases numbered 7, after V lost 6 bases and J lost 1 base. Germline loops: CDR1 MNHEY, CDR2 SMNVEV (reference sequence). This CDR3 is built from 15 residues. The CDR3 bases are TGTGCCAGCAGACAAGACAGGGGGTCGTCCTACGAGCAGTACTTC. Translation: CASRQDRGSSYEQYF.

V and J are TRBV5-5 and TRBJ1-5; 7 nucleotides agree with TRBD1. The CDR3 length is 13 residues. Trimming removed 0 bases from V and 7 bases from J; junction bases left unmatched: 1. Germline V gene data show CDR1 as SGHKS and CDR2 as YYEKEE (reference sequence). The CDR3 region is CASSLEGAQPQHF. The CDR3 coding sequence is TGTGCCAGCAGCTTGGAGGGGGCACAGCCCCAGCATTTT.

V and J are TRBV18 and TRBJ1-5; D uncertain. This CDR3 region has 13 residues. The V end was cut by 4 bases, the J end by 1 base, with 5 bases between. The germline gives CDR1 KGHSH, CDR2 LQKENI. CDR3 protein: CASSRQSNQPQHF. The DNA for the CDR3 is TGTGCCAGCTCACGGCAGAGCAATCAGCCCCAGCATTTT. Drawing the rest from reference TRBV18 and TRBJ1-5, the complete variable domain is NAGVMQNPRHLVRRRGQEARLRCSPMKGHSHVYWYRQLPEEGLKFMVYLQKENIIDESGMPKERFSAEFPKEGPSILRIQQVVRGDSAAYFCASSRQSNQPQHFGDGTRLSIL.

J is TRBJ2-2 and V is TRBV19; D perhaps matches TRBD2 (5 bases). Germline-derived CDR1 and CDR2 are LNHDA and SQIVND (reference sequence). The CDR3 contains 14 residues. V shed 6 bases and J shed 3 bases, with 11 bases lying between them. The chain's CDR3 is CASSARGYTGELFF. CDR3 bases: TGTGCCAGTAGCGCCAGAGGGTACACCGGGGAGCTGTTTTTT.

A word on this clone: An end of the junction does not agree with germline; a read error may underlie this. This sequence joins TRBV6-5 and TRBJ2-1; perhaps TRBD2 as D (6 bases). The CDR3 runs to 16 residues. Germline V gene lookup returns CDR1 MNHEY and CDR2 SVGAGI. The chain's CDR3 is CASSSTDTSSHNEQFF. CDR3 nucleotides: TGTGCCAGCAGTTCAACCGATACTAGCTCCCACAATGAGCAGTTCTTC.

This clone was seen a handful of times. This rearrangement joins TRBV2 to TRBJ2-2; TRBD1 aligns across 7 bases. V lost 10 bases and J lost 1; bases outside the gene matches: 6. The germline gives CDR1 SNHLY, CDR2 FYNNEI. CDR3 length equals 14 residues. The CDR3 spells CATRDSLNTGELFF. CDR3 coding DNA: TGTGCCACCCGGGACAGCCTGAACACCGGGGAGCTGTTTTTT.

This clone turned up a few times. The junction does not match germline at one end; this may be a read error. The chain carries TRBV11-2 and TRBJ2-1, with 10 positions matching TRBD2. Germline values: CDR1 SGHAT, CDR2 FQNNGV. This CDR3 contains 14 residues. The CDR3: CASSLESGRGEQFF. The CDR3 nucleotides are TGTGCCAGCAGCCTAGAAAGCGGGAGGGGTGAGCAGTTCTTC.

For this clone: An end of the junction does not agree with germline; a read error may underlie this. J is TRBJ2-2 and V is TRBV5-8; 8 positions agree with TRBD2. CDR1 SGHTS and CDR2 YDEGEE come from the germline V gene. This CDR3 is built from 17 residues. CDR3 DNA sequence: TGTGCCAGCAGCCTTCCCCGGGAGGGTCGGAACCCCGGGGAGCTGTTTTTT. This encodes CASSLPREGRNPGELFF.

Regarding this clone: Because the CDR3 is missing its conserved closing phenylalanine or tryptophan, this is likely a read error. The DNA is left out, because the CDR3 cannot be placed on it with certainty; the CDR3 is given as TCRdb lists it. The CDR3 sequence: CASSTPSGQGCRV. The chain uses TRBV28 and TRBJ1-1; the DNA was not compared with TRBD1, the D call given in the table. The CDR3 comprises 13 residues, both ends counted. Germline CDR1 MDHEN, CDR2 SYDVKM.

The chain carries TRBV6-5 and TRBJ2-2, with TRBD1 matching 9 bases. The CDR3 is made up of 14 amino acids. CDR1 and CDR2 (germline): MNHEY, SVGAGI. V shed 11 bases and J 1 base; nucleotides not matched to a gene: 5. The CDR3 protein is CAARQGENTGELFF. The CDR3 nucleotides read TGTGCCGCAAGACAGGGGGAGAACACCGGGGAGCTGTTTTTT.